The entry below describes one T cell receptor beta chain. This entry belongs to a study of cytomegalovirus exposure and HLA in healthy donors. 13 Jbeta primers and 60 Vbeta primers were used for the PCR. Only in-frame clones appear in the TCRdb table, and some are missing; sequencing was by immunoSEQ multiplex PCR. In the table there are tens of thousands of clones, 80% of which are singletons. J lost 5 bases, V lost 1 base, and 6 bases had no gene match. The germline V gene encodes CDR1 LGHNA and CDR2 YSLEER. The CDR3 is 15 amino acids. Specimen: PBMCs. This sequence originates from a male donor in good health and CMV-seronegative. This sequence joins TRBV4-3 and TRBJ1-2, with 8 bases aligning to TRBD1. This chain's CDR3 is CASSQVQGEWYGYTF. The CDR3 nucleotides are TGCGCCAGCAGCCAAGTACAGGGGGAGTGGTATGGCTACACCTTC.